One TCR beta chain is described in this entry. Per the original data handling: Reference gene primer amplification yielded estimated nucleated cell counts. Clones were read by immunoSEQ multiplex PCR, and TCRdb kept only the in-frame ones, dropping some. The DNA was the basis for D and trimming; V, J and clone size are from that table. This table has approximately 280,000 clones, around 84% appearing once. The data were obtained in a study of blood T cell repertoires in COVID-19. Whole-study context: T cells, B-cell-depleted T cells, or PBMCs provided the cDNA or gDNA that served as material.

The CDR3 is 15 amino acids. Germline V CDR1 and CDR2: LGHDT, YNNKEL (reference sequence). Germline trimming cut 1 base from V and 4 bases from J; bases unmatched to any gene: 2. The V call is TRBV3-1 (or the pseudogene TRBV3-2), the J call TRBJ1-2; 11 bases are shared with TRBD1. The TCR comes from a human donor with COVID-19, enrolled during active disease. The donor label of this sample is uncertain. Sequenced sample: peripheral blood. CDR3 region: CASSQGTGGGYGYTF. CDR3 nucleotide sequence: TGTGCCAGCAGCCAAGGGACAGGGGGCGGCTATGGCTACACCTTC.